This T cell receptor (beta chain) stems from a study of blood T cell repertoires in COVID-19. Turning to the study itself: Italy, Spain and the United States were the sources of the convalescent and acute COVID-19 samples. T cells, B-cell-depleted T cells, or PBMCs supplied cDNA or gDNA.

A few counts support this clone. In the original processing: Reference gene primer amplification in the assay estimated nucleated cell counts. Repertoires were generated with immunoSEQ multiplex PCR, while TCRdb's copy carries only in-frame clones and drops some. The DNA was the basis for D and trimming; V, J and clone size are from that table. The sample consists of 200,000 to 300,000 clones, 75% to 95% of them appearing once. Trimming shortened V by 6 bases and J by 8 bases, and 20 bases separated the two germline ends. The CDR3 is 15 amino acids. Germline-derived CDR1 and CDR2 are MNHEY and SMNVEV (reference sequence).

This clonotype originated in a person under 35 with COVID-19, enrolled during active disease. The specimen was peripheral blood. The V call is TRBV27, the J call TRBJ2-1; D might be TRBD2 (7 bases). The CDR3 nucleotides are TGTGCCAGCAGCTTACGACGGGGGGCTAAGGATGAGCAGTTCTTC. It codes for CASSLRRGAKDEQFF.